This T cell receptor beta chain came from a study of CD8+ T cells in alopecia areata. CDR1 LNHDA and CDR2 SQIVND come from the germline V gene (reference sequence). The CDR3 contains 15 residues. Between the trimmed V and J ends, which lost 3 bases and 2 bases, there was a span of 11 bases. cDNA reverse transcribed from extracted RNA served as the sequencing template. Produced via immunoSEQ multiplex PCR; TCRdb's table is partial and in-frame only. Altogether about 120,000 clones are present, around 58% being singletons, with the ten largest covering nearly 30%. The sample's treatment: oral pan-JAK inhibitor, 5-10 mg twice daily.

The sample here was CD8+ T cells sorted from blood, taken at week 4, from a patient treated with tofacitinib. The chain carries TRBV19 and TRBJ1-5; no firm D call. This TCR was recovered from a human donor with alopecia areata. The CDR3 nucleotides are TGTGCCAGTAGTATGGGAGGTGGGGGCAATCAGCCCCAGCATTTT. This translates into CASSMGGGGNQPQHF.